What follows are 25 T cell receptor beta chains derived from one specimen sequenced in a study of CD8 T cells in ankylosing spondylitis (dated 2017 in TCRdb). Paper-wide results and their limitations: A TCR beta motif of several highly homologous amino acid variants appeared characteristic of blood from ankylosing spondylitis patients.

The receptor library was made with 5' RACE. The data were produced on an Illumina HiSeq 2500. TCRdb passed the public sequencing reads through fastp at Q25 and MiXCR, retaining productive beta sequences. Merged by CDR3 protein, the rows form single entries marked with the most common genes and DNA. This sample holds around 770,000 distinct CDR3 sequences; roughly 19% were observed only once. Under 20% of the sample goes to the ten largest clones. These receptors have no identified antigens. Sample: blood, either unsorted or a sorted T cell fraction (not recorded which). These receptor sequences come from a male donor with ankylosing spondylitis.

This clonotype was seen a few times. The rearrangement links TRBV5-6 to TRBJ2-5, with 11 nucleotides matching TRBD2. CDR1 is SGHDT, CDR2 YYEEEE, per germline. V shed 5 bases, J shed 6 bases, and the junction held 9 bases outside the gene matches. This CDR3 has 15 residues. CDR3 DNA: TGTGCCAGCAGTACACTAGCGGGAGACGGTCAGACCCAGTACTTC. It encodes CASSTLAGDGQTQYF.

The chain joins TRBV4-3 to TRBJ2-2, with D possibly TRBD1 on 7 matching bases. CDR3 length: 16 residues. Germline CDR1 is LGHNA and CDR2 is YSLEER. The V and J ends lost 3 bases and 2 bases respectively, with 13 bases between them. The CDR3 sequence: CASSQRDSLNTGELFF. The CDR3 DNA reads as TGCGCCAGCAGCCAGCGGGACAGTTTAAACACCGGGGAGCTGTTTTTT.

This clonotype was found a few times. The chain joins TRBV7-9 to TRBJ2-7; 8 positions match TRBD1. Germline V gene lookup returns CDR1 SEHNR and CDR2 FQNEAQ (reference sequence). V trimming: 2 bases; J trimming: 6 bases; junction bases outside the gene matches: 9. This CDR3 has 15 residues. The CDR3 nucleotides read TGTGCCAGCAGCTTAAGCTTCGACAGGGGCGGCGAGCAGTACTTC. It is translated as CASSLSFDRGGEQYF.

V and J are TRBV3-1 and TRBJ1-1; TRBD1 might be the D (5 bases). V was trimmed by 4 bases and J by 0 bases, leaving 12 bases between them. The CDR3 spans 15 residues. The germline V gene has CDR1 LGHDT and CDR2 YNNKEL (reference sequence). CDR3 amino acids: CASSLSRALNTEAFF. The CDR3 DNA is TGTGCCAGCAGCCTAAGCAGGGCCCTGAACACTGAAGCTTTCTTT.

This chain connects TRBV20-1 to TRBJ2-7; tentative D call: TRBD1 (5 bases). Germline V lookup: CDR1 DFQATT, CDR2 SNEGSKA (reference sequence). CDR3 length: 13 amino acids. V lost 3 bases and J lost 2, with 11 bases in between. The CDR3 loop reads CSASSDIAYEQYF. The CDR3 DNA sequence: TGCAGTGCTAGTTCGGACATTGCCTACGAGCAGTACTTC.

This clonotype was seen a handful of times. CDR3 sequence (DNA): TGTGCCAGCAGCTCGTCTCACACTGAAAAACTGTTTTTT. It specifies CASSSSHTEKLFF. The chain carries TRBV7-8 and TRBJ1-4; D is undetermined. The CDR3 is 13 amino acids. The germline V and J ends were trimmed by 4 bases and 7 bases, with 10 bases remaining between them. The germline V gene has CDR1 SGHVS and CDR2 FQNEAQ.

This sequence joins TRBV7-8 and TRBJ1-2; D possibly corresponds to TRBD1 (6 bases). There are 12 residues in the CDR3. The V end lost 1 base, the J end lost 8 bases, and 8 bases lay between the germline ends. The germline V gene has CDR1 SGHVS and CDR2 FQNEAQ. The CDR3 is CASSLGQEGYTF. The CDR3 DNA sequence: TGTGCCAGCAGCTTAGGACAGGAAGGCTACACCTTC.

The V call is TRBV6-5, the J call TRBJ1-2; the D gene is possibly TRBD1 (6 bases). V dropped 0 bases and J dropped 5 bases, with 13 bases sitting between them. The CDR3 totals 15 residues. From germline, CDR1 is MNHEY and CDR2 SVGAGI. Here the CDR3 DNA reads TGTGCCAGCAGTTACTCGAACAGGGCGGAATATGGCTACACCTTC. Amino acid sequence: CASSYSNRAEYGYTF.

This clonotype showed up many times. This chain links TRBV4-1 with TRBJ2-7; D unclear. The CDR3 is made up of 18 amino acids. Germline CDR1 MGHRA, CDR2 YSYEKL. Trimming left V 2 bases short and J 5 bases short, with 25 bases between. CDR3: CASSQQFYFPDGRNEQYF. CDR3 nucleotides: TGCGCCAGCAGCCAACAATTTTATTTCCCTGATGGAAGGAACGAGCAGTACTTC.

The J gene is TRBJ2-2, the V gene TRBV12-3 or TRBV12-4, with D tentatively TRBD2 (6 bases). The CDR3 sequence is 13 residues long. The V and J ends lost 3 bases and 6 bases respectively, with 8 bases between them. The DNA of the CDR3 is TGTGCCAGCAGTTTTGGGGAGGCCGGGGAGCTGTTTTTT. Protein sequence: CASSFGEAGELFF.

This clonotype appeared a few times. This chain connects TRBV10-1 to TRBJ1-1; D remains unclear. The CDR3 runs to 14 residues. The V gene lost 5 bases and the J gene lost 0 bases, with 10 bases spanning the gap. The germline V gene encodes CDR1 WNHNN and CDR2 SYGVQD (reference sequence). The CDR3 region is CASSNGGLNTEAFF. The CDR3 DNA follows: TGCGCCAGCAGTAACGGAGGATTGAACACTGAAGCTTTCTTT.

V is TRBV12-3 or TRBV12-4 and J is TRBJ2-1; tentatively, D is TRBD1 or TRBD2 (5 bases each). This CDR3 has 15 residues. V lost 7 bases and J lost 6, with 19 bases in between. The CDR3 DNA reads TGTGCCAGCACCCGAAGTGGGACGCAGTCCAATGAGCAGTTCTTC. Amino acids: CASTRSGTQSNEQFF.

The chain is built from TRBV15 and TRBJ2-5; D may be TRBD2 (6 bases). V lost 3 bases to trimming and J lost 1 base, with 12 bases between them. This CDR3 has 15 amino acids. Germline V gene sequence: CDR1 LNHNV, CDR2 YYDKDF (reference sequence). The CDR3 bases are TGTGCCACCAGCAGGAAGGGAGGACGCCAAGAGACCCAGTACTTC. This encodes CATSRKGGRQETQYF.

The chain combines TRBV3-1 with TRBJ1-2; a possible D gene is TRBD1 (5 bases). CDR3 length equals 13 residues. Between the trimmed V and J ends, which lost 8 bases and 4 bases, there was a span of 14 bases. The germline V gene has CDR1 LGHDT and CDR2 YNNKEL (reference sequence). CDR3: CASEAGTGYGYTF. CDR3 sequence (DNA): TGTGCCAGCGAGGCCGGGACGGGCTATGGCTACACCTTC.

The gene calls are TRBV5-1 and TRBJ2-1, with 7 bases identical to TRBD1. In germline, CDR1 is SGHRS, CDR2 YFSETQ. The CDR3 contains 15 residues. After removal of 0 bases from V and 9 bases from J, the junction contained 9 bases not matched to a gene. CDR3 amino acids: CASSLDGQVLGEQFF. CDR3 nucleotide sequence: TGCGCCAGCAGCTTGGATGGACAGGTTTTGGGTGAGCAGTTCTTC.

This clonotype was seen a handful of times. The CDR3 protein is CSARTGRGIQYF. CDR3 nucleotide sequence: TGCAGTGCTAGGACAGGGAGGGGCATTCAGTACTTC. The rearrangement links TRBV20-1 to TRBJ2-4; D tentatively reads TRBD1 or TRBD2 (7 bases each). The CDR3 runs to 12 residues. The germline V gene has CDR1 DFQATT and CDR2 SNEGSKA (reference sequence). The V end lost 3 bases, the J end lost 9 bases, and 12 bases lay between the germline ends.

J is TRBJ2-7 and V is TRBV18; 7 nucleotides agree with TRBD1. Looked up from germline, CDR1 is KGHSH and CDR2 is LQKENI. The CDR3 spans 15 residues. The V segment lost 4 bases and the J segment 0 bases; nucleotides outside the gene matches: 6. CDR3 coding DNA: TGTGCCAGCTCACTGGGACAGATTCCCTCCTACGAGCAGTACTTC. Residues: CASSLGQIPSYEQYF.

This clonotype was detected only a few times. The CDR3 protein is CASSLSMGGVIGAQYGYTF. The DNA for the CDR3 is TGTGCCAGCAGTTTATCTATGGGGGGAGTAATCGGGGCCCAATATGGCTACACCTTC. The J gene is TRBJ1-2, the V gene TRBV27; tentatively, D is TRBD1 (5 bases). CDR3 length equals 19 residues. V gave up 0 bases and J gave up 5 bases, with 25 bases separating them. The germline V gene encodes CDR1 MNHEY and CDR2 SMNVEV (reference sequence).

In this sample, this clonotype turned up a few times. The V call is TRBV6-2 or TRBV6-3, the J call TRBJ1-2; D is possibly TRBD1 (5 bases). The CDR3 has 13 residues. The V and J ends lost 2 bases and 4 bases respectively, with 8 bases between them. Per the germline V gene, CDR1 is MNHEY and CDR2 is SVGEGT. CDR3 loop: CASSYQGAYGYTF. CDR3 bases: TGTGCCAGCAGTTACCAGGGAGCCTATGGCTACACCTTC.

This clonotype has at least ten counts. V gene TRBV7-6 combines with J gene TRBJ2-7; D is unclear. Germline CDR1 is SGHVS and CDR2 is FNYEAQ. Between the trimmed V and J ends, which lost 0 bases and 6 bases, there was a span of 12 bases. This CDR3 has 14 residues. The CDR3, as DNA: TGTGCCAGCAGCTTAGCATACAGTTTAGGCGAGCAGTACTTC. Protein: CASSLAYSLGEQYF.

A single count supports this clonotype. The chain joins TRBV11-3 to TRBJ2-1; 7 bases are shared with TRBD2. V lost 3 bases and J lost 4; bases outside the gene matches: 6. Germline V gives CDR1 SGHNT, CDR2 YENEEA. The CDR3 sequence is 15 residues long. The CDR3 region is CASSFGTKIYNEQFF. In DNA form, the CDR3 reads TGTGCCAGCAGCTTCGGGACTAAAATTTACAATGAGCAGTTCTTC.

V and J are TRBV7-2 and TRBJ2-1; tentative D call: TRBD1 (5 bases). The CDR3 spans 14 residues. The V and J ends lost 3 bases and 1 base respectively, with 7 bases between them. Germline CDR1 reads SGHTA; CDR2 reads FQGNSA. The CDR3 nucleotides are TGTGCCAGCAGCTTTCGACAGTCCTACAATGAGCAGTTCTTC. It codes for CASSFRQSYNEQFF. The full variable domain, with the rest looked up from reference TRBV7-2 and TRBJ2-1, is GAGVSQSPSNKVTEKGKDVELRCDPISGHTALYWYRQSLGQGLEFLIYFQGNSAPDKSGLPSDRFSAERTGGSVSTLTIQRTQQEDSAVYLCASSFRQSYNEQFFGPGTRLTVL.

The gene calls are TRBV12-3 or TRBV12-4 and TRBJ2-3, with 7 bases matching TRBD2. With 2 bases clipped from V and 1 base from J, the junction kept 9 bases outside the gene matches. The CDR3 extends over 17 amino acids. CDR3 sequence (DNA): TGTGCCAGCAGTTTACGGACTAGTAACGGCGGCACAGATACGCAGTATTTT. Protein: CASSLRTSNGGTDTQYF.

This clonotype has a handful of counts. The chain links TRBV5-1 to TRBJ1-1; 9 bases align to TRBD1. J was trimmed by 10 bases and V by 4 bases; bases with no gene match: 11. Per the germline V gene, CDR1 is SGHRS and CDR2 is YFSETQ. The CDR3 runs to 14 residues. CDR3 nucleotide sequence: TGCGCCAGCAGCCTGGACAGACAGGGGGGGCCAGCTTTCTTT. It codes for CASSLDRQGGPAFF.

This clonotype was counted between two and nine times. The V and J genes are TRBV20-1 and TRBJ2-7, with D tentatively TRBD1 (8 bases). The germline V and J ends were trimmed by 3 bases and 2 bases, with 17 bases remaining between them. The CDR3 is made up of 15 amino acids. The germline V gene has CDR1 DFQATT and CDR2 SNEGSKA (reference sequence). The CDR3 nucleotides read TGCAGTGCTAGGGCAAACAGGGGGGGAACCTACGAGCAGTACTTC. Translating gives CSARANRGGTYEQYF.